This TCR beta chain was sequenced during a study of identical twins (dated by TCRdb to 2016 to 2018). Regarding the study in general: To test whether fetal clonotypes persist, the study used deep sequencing on TCR alpha and beta repertoires from monozygotic twins, unrelated adults of various ages, and cord blood. To rule out contamination, replicate twin experiments were performed at different times with different library preparation protocols. What the research found in general, with its limitations: Fewer insertions were carried by abundant cord blood beta clonotypes, a similar but weaker trend appeared in young adult naive repertoires, and no such trend appeared in memory repertoires. Recombination models systematically underestimated out-of-frame TCR alpha sharing in monozygotic twins but agreed with sharing between unrelated individuals. In beta out-of-frame sequences, excess twin sharing was weaker, because having fewer shared sequences lowered the signal-to-noise ratio. Conclusions relied on cross-sectional statistical analysis, since the same donors could not be followed over many years. Out-of-frame TCR alpha sequences shared between twins showed an excess of low generation-probability sequences compared with coincidental sharing between unrelated individuals. Zero-insertion analyses could be partly confounded by invariant T cells such as MAIT and iNKT, although diverse VJ usage argued against such confounding for most clonotypes.

Only healthy Caucasian donors were included. The twin cohort comprised three pairs of female monozygotic twins, all aged about 18 to 30 years. RNA for TCR libraries was isolated from peripheral blood mononuclear cells. Library prep was done by 5' RACE. The reads were generated on an Illumina HiSeq 2000. Template switching introduced a universal primer binding site; the final cDNA contained a unique molecular identifier, enabling accurate counting of TCR cDNA molecules. Specific primers in the conserved constant-segment region were used to synthesize first-strand cDNA for the TCR alpha and beta chains. Each cDNA library was double barcoded, with a SMART-Mk sample barcode plus Illumina barcodes, to control for contamination. TruSeq adapter sequences along with Illumina sample barcodes were introduced in two successive PCR steps. The Illumina HiSeq platform was used with custom primers to sequence TCR alpha and beta cDNA libraries. Regarding the original processing steps: MiGEC was used to process raw reads and extract unique molecular identifiers, and MiXCR was used to find CDR3 positions. For each individual, recombination models were inferred using an EM algorithm with the repgenHMM and IGoR tools. Shared clonotypes were analyzed with the tcR package in R, and sharing was normalized by the product of cloneset sizes. Out-of-frame nonproductive sequences were analyzed to study raw recombination free of thymic and clonal selection effects. TCRdb passed the public sequencing reads through fastp at Q25 and MiXCR, retaining productive beta sequences. Duplicate CDR3 protein sequences are folded into a single record with the most common DNA and genes. V and J calls and clone size were set by TCRdb, not the authors. The sample data list a few hundred thousand distinct CDR3 sequences, and just under 10% of these were observed just once. The leading ten clones occupy around 3% of the sample.

A note on this clonotype: Its antigen has not been determined. A much larger clone differs by one base, so this may be a read error.

Looking up the germline V gene (reference sequence) yields CDR1 SGHKS and CDR2 YYEKEE. V loses 0 bases, J loses 9 bases, and the germline ends lie 22 bases apart. From the cysteine through the phenylalanine, the CDR3 covers 17 amino acids. The retained sequence is limited to the CDR3, 51 bases, with the frame set at the first base. The sample was also reused in another study, on yellow fever vaccine responses in identical twins. Per that second paper: The authors reported that the T cell response to vaccination in identical twins appeared partly convergent and partly personalized. The study precisely tracked vaccine-responding T cell clones in identical twins.

Input material: PBMCs. In this chain, TRBV5-5 is recombined with TRBJ2-1, with a tentative D gene TRBD1 over 6 matching bases. The receptor was derived from a woman in her late teens or twenties in good health. The CDR3 region: CASSLGTVVGIISEQFF. The DNA is TGTGCCAGCAGCTTGGGGACAGTGGTCGGTATCATAAGTGAGCAGTTCTTC. Reference TRBV5-5 and TRBJ2-1 genes cover what lies past the CDR3, so the full variable domain is DAGVTQSPTHLIKTRGQQVTLRCSPISGHKSVSWYQQVLGQGPQFIFQYYEKEERGRGNFPDRFSARQFPNYSSELNVNALLLGDSALYLCASSLGTVVGIISEQFFGPGTRLTVL.